The entry below gives a single T cell receptor beta chain sequence along with its context. Its antigen is unidentified. These data are taken from a study of T cells after posttransplantation cyclophosphamide. The naive gate required viable CD3+CD4+ or CD3+CD8+ cells with CCR7+CD45RA+CD45RO-CD95-CD27+CD28+ phenotype. The study, taken as a whole, reports: Donor-recipient repertoire similarity was low at 1-2 months, rising over year one.

Some clones are missing from TCRdb's copy, which holds only in-frame ones; the method was immunoSEQ multiplex PCR. This table has 8,500 to 10,000 clones, 95% to 98% appearing once. Germline CDR1 reads MNHNS; CDR2 reads SASEGT. This CDR3 comprises 15 residues. J was trimmed by 8 bases and V by 5 bases; bases with no gene match: 11. The sequenced material came from naive CD4+ T cells sorted from PBMCs. This clonotype was obtained from a woman aged 60-75 years in good health, CMV-negative, and a related stem cell transplant donor. The genes are TRBV6-1 and TRBJ2-2, with TRBD1 identical over 7 bases. In DNA, the CDR3 is TGTGCCAGCAGTCCTGACAGGGTGAGCGGTGGGGAGCTGTTTTTT. It translates to CASSPDRVSGGELFF.